Below are 10 T cell receptor beta chains sequenced from a single sample in a study of T cell clonality in common variable immunodeficiency. Only in-frame clones appear in the TCRdb table, and some are missing; sequencing was by immunoSEQ multiplex PCR. Altogether 40,000 to 45,000 clones were found in the sample, and no singletons occur. Sequenced sample: peripheral blood mononuclear cells. These receptors all come from a person between 18 and 75 years old in good health.

This clone was detected many times. The read is 3 residues too short to cover the CDR3 end, so that end is filled in from the germline J gene. The chain couples TRBV7-8 to TRBJ1-2, with D hard to call. The germline V and J ends were trimmed by 1 base and 5 bases, with 8 bases remaining between them. The CDR3 length is 13 residues. Germline CDR1 and CDR2: SGHVS and FQNEAQ. The DNA read from the CDR3 is TGTGCCAGCAGCTTAGGGCAGGAATATGGC. The encoded protein is CASSLGQEYG. In full, the CDR3 is CASSLGQEYGYTF.

This clone has a count of ten or more. Read data end 3 residues before the CDR3 end; the end is taken from the germline J gene. The chain couples TRBV20-1 to TRBJ2-5, with a weak D call TRBD1 (5 bases). The V gene lost 3 bases and the J gene lost 3 bases, with 11 bases spanning the gap. CDR3 length: 13 residues. In germline, CDR1 is DFQATT, CDR2 SNEGSKA (reference sequence). Here the CDR3 reads CSARTVNKETQYF. The covered CDR3 bases are TGCAGTGCTAGGACAGTCAATAAAGAGACC.

This clone was observed at least ten times. The CDR3 end lies 3 residues beyond the end of the read and is filled in from the germline J gene. The chain carries TRBV6-2 or TRBV6-3 and TRBJ1-5, with 8 bases lining up with TRBD1. Germline lookup yields CDR1 MNHEY and CDR2 SVGEGT. The CDR3 loop spans 16 amino acids. V shed 6 bases and J 0 bases; nucleotides not matched to a gene: 7. CDR3 region: CASRRDRPLSNQPQHF. CDR3 DNA (partial): TGTGCCAGCAGACGGGACAGGCCTCTTAGCAATCAGCCC.

This clone appeared many times. The read finishes 3 residues shy of the CDR3 end, and the germline J gene is used to complete it. The V call is TRBV20-1, the J call TRBJ2-3; 9 bases fit TRBD2. V lost 5 bases, J lost 5 bases, and 5 bases stayed unmatched. This CDR3 is 13 amino acids long. The V gene's germline CDR1 is DFQATT and CDR2 SNEGSKA (reference sequence). Here the CDR3 reads CSAPRRGGDTQYF. The sequenced CDR3 bases are TGCAGTGCTCCGAGGCGGGGGGGAGATACG.

About this clone: Coverage ceases 3 residues before the CDR3 finishes, and the germline J gene fills in the end. This chain uses TRBV5-1 with TRBJ2-4; D is possibly TRBD1 (5 bases). Germline V gives CDR1 SGHRS, CDR2 YFSETQ. The CDR3 spans 13 residues. CDR3 DNA (partial): TGCGCCAGCAGCTTGGAGACAGCTTATGGT. Its protein is CASSLETAYG. The whole CDR3 protein reads CASSLETAYGQYF.

This clone was counted many times. The missing CDR3 end, 3 residues past where the read stops, is filled in from the germline J gene. V gene TRBV27 combines with J gene TRBJ1-1, with a weak D call TRBD1 (5 bases). V was cut by 2 bases and J by 5 bases, with 12 bases left in between. Looked up from germline, CDR1 is MNHEY and CDR2 is SMNVEV (reference sequence). The CDR3 runs to 14 residues. CDR3 sequence: CASSLVAGRTEAFF. CDR3 DNA (partial): TGTGCCAGCAGTTTAGTGGCAGGGCGGACTGAA.

The sample holds many counts of this clone. The read halts 3 residues ahead of the CDR3 end, with the missing end drawn from the germline J gene. V usage is TRBV20-1 and J usage is TRBJ2-3; TRBD2 matches 9 bases. The V gene end was trimmed by 4 bases and the J gene end by 3 bases; junction bases not matched to a gene: 5. This CDR3 has 14 residues. CDR1 is DFQATT and CDR2 is SNEGSKA in the germline V gene (reference sequence). The CDR3 spells CSAMAGGQTDTQYF. The DNA read from the CDR3 is TGCAGTGCTATGGCGGGAGGGCAGACAGATACG.

This clone was observed at least ten times. The missing CDR3 end, 3 residues past where the read stops, is filled in from the germline J gene. The chain combines TRBV9 with TRBJ1-2; 7 bases are a match to TRBD1. CDR1 is SGDLS and CDR2 is YYNGEE in the germline V gene. CDR3 length equals 14 residues. The ends lost 2 bases at V and 1 base at J; junction bases unmatched: 2. The sequenced CDR3 bases are TGTGCCAGCAGCGTTCGGGACAGTAACTATGGC. It translates to CASSVRDSNYG. Given in full, the CDR3 is CASSVRDSNYGYTF.

The table lists this clone with many counts. The read gets to within 3 residues of the CDR3 end, and the germline J gene fills in the rest. The chain links TRBV2 to TRBJ1-1, with a weak D call TRBD1 (6 bases). The CDR3 sequence is 14 residues long. The germline V gene encodes CDR1 SNHLY and CDR2 FYNNEI. Trimming left V 6 bases short and J 3 bases short, with 14 bases between. The CDR3 is CASSLQGFDTEAFF. The sequenced CDR3 bases are TGTGCCAGCAGCTTACAGGGTTTTGACACTGAA.

This clone was detected ten times or more. The read ends 3 residues early relative to the CDR3; the germline J gene fills the gap. This chain uses TRBV24-1 with TRBJ2-1; 10 bases fit TRBD2. The CDR3 totals 19 residues. Per the germline V gene, CDR1 is KGHDR and CDR2 is SFDVKD. V was pared by 4 bases and J by 0 bases, with 11 bases of the junction left unmatched. CDR3 residues: CATSDPVAGGRSSYNEQFF. The sequenced CDR3 bases are TGTGCCACCAGTGACCCCGTAGCGGGAGGACGCAGCTCCTACAATGAG.